The 27 T cell receptor beta chains below were found in one sample sequenced in a study of blood T cell repertoires in COVID-19. The protocol was immunoSEQ multiplex PCR, while the TCRdb copy is restricted to in-frame clones and leaves out a portion. The data show roughly 76,000 clones, roughly 91% seen once. Sequencing was carried out using peripheral blood. The origin of the receptors is a man between 65 and 85 years old with active or convalescent COVID-19.

The genes are TRBV6-1 and TRBJ2-3; 13 positions match TRBD2. The trim removed 1 base at V and 2 bases at J, leaving 18 bases unmatched. The CDR3 runs to 22 residues. CDR1 is MNHNS, CDR2 SASEGT, per germline. CDR3 sequence: CASSEGRWTSGSWGDDTDTQYF. CDR3 bases: TGTGCCAGCAGTGAAGGCCGTTGGACTAGCGGGAGTTGGGGGGACGACACAGATACGCAGTATTTT.

This chain connects TRBV2 to TRBJ2-2, with D perhaps TRBD2 (7 bases). The CDR3 loop spans 14 amino acids. Trimming pared 8 bases from V and 2 bases from J, leaving 12 bases between. Germline V lookup: CDR1 SNHLY, CDR2 FYNNEI. CDR3 in amino acids: CASEGGANTGELFF. The CDR3 region has the DNA TGTGCCAGCGAGGGGGGGGCTAACACCGGGGAGCTGTTTTTT.

V is TRBV4-2 and J is TRBJ1-2; D call uncertain. The CDR3 runs 13 residues. Germline CDR1 LGHNA, CDR2 YNFKEQ. V was trimmed by 0 bases and J by 5 bases, leaving 7 bases between them. The CDR3 sequence: CASSQDLLYGYTF. CDR3 sequence (DNA): TGTGCCAGCAGCCAAGACCTCTTATATGGCTACACCTTC.

This clone showed up just a few times. The CDR3 region has the DNA TGTGCCAGCAGTTCCACACAGGGGGTAAATGAAAAACTGTTTTTT. This gives the protein CASSSTQGVNEKLFF. The V gene is TRBV2, the J gene TRBJ1-4; 8 bases line up with TRBD1. Germline V gives CDR1 SNHLY, CDR2 FYNNEI. With 5 bases clipped from V and 5 bases from J, the junction kept 7 bases outside the gene matches. CDR3 length equals 15 residues.

The genes are TRBV7-3 and TRBJ1-3; 8 nucleotides line up with TRBD1. This CDR3 has 14 residues. V was pared by 4 bases and J by 2 bases, with 1 base of the junction left unmatched. Per the germline V gene, CDR1 is SGHTA and CDR2 is FQGTGA. The CDR3 DNA is TGTGCCAGCAGCTCGACAGGGGCTGGAAACACCATATATTTT. Its protein product is CASSSTGAGNTIYF.

The rearrangement uses TRBV5-1 and TRBJ2-6, with no clear D. The germline gives CDR1 SGHRS, CDR2 YFSETQ. There are 14 residues in the CDR3. V lost 4 bases, J lost 1 base, and 6 bases lay in between. In DNA, the CDR3 is TGCGCCAGCAGCAGCGCGTCTGGGGCCAACGTCCTGACTTTC. This sequence encodes CASSSASGANVLTF.

The V gene is TRBV3-1 (or the pseudogene TRBV3-2), the J gene TRBJ2-5; tentatively, D is TRBD2 (6 bases). The CDR3 totals 19 residues. Germline lookup yields CDR1 LGHDT and CDR2 YNNKEL (reference sequence). V lost 1 base and J 3 bases, leaving 24 bases between the germline ends. Written as DNA, the CDR3 is TGTGCCAGCAGCCAAGCATGGCTTATCCGGGACTCTTTAGAAGAGACCCAGTACTTC. It is translated as CASSQAWLIRDSLEETQYF.

This clone showed up just once. V is TRBV7-2 and J is TRBJ1-5; D call uncertain. Germline CDR1 and CDR2: SGHTA and FQGNSA. This CDR3 contains 15 residues. The germline V and J ends were trimmed by 2 bases and 3 bases, with 11 bases remaining between them. This CDR3 reads CASSLTRGSNQPQHF. CDR3 in DNA: TGTGCCAGCAGCTTAACCCGAGGTTCCAATCAGCCCCAGCATTTT.

This rearrangement joins TRBV19 to TRBJ1-1; tentative D call: TRBD1 (6 bases). V was cut by 3 bases and J by 4 bases, with 12 bases left in between. The CDR3 totals 14 residues. Germline values: CDR1 LNHDA, CDR2 SQIVND (reference sequence). This chain's CDR3 is CASSIQGWSTEAFF. In DNA form, the CDR3 reads TGTGCCAGTAGTATTCAGGGGTGGAGCACTGAAGCTTTCTTT.

The J gene is TRBJ2-1, the V gene TRBV25-1; a possible D gene is TRBD2 (5 bases). The germline CDR1 and CDR2 sequences are MGHDK and SYGVNS. The length of the CDR3 is 16 residues. The V gene lost 8 bases and the J gene lost 1 base, with 18 bases spanning the gap. The CDR3 region has the DNA TGTGCCAGCTCATCGCAAGGGAGCGTTTCCTACAATGAGCAGTTCTTC. Its protein is CASSSQGSVSYNEQFF.

CDR3 sequence (DNA): TGTGCCAGCAGTTCTCAGGGGGCCTCCTACGAGCAGTACTTC. This codes for CASSSQGASYEQYF. The chain couples TRBV27 to TRBJ2-7; TRBD1 aligns across 8 bases. The germline V gene has CDR1 MNHEY and CDR2 SMNVEV (reference sequence). The CDR3 totals 14 residues. The trim removed 4 bases at V and 0 bases at J, leaving 2 bases unmatched.

The chain carries TRBV30 and TRBJ1-2; tentatively, D is TRBD1 (6 bases). Germline CDR1 reads GTSNPN; CDR2 reads SVGIG (reference sequence). Trimming removed 0 bases at V and 6 bases at J, with 17 bases between. The CDR3 covers 15 residues. CDR3 coding DNA: TGTGCCTGGAGTGTACGGGGGGCGGTCTTGGATGGCTACACCTTC. This translates into CAWSVRGAVLDGYTF.

The chain has TRBV24-1 and TRBJ2-3, with D perhaps TRBD2 (6 bases). The CDR3 spans 15 residues. V lost 3 bases and J lost 4, with 13 bases in between. Germline V CDR1 and CDR2: KGHDR, SFDVKD. CDR3 in DNA: TGTGCCACCAGTGATGGGATGCGGGGCGCAGATACGCAGTATTTT. Its protein is CATSDGMRGADTQYF.

The chain recombines TRBV6-5 with TRBJ1-4; 9 positions match TRBD1. Germline loops: CDR1 MNHEY, CDR2 SVGAGI. With V trimmed by 6 bases and J by 7 bases, 9 bases remained unmatched. The CDR3 has 15 residues. Here the CDR3 reads CASSLQGALGEKLFF. The DNA for the CDR3 is TGTGCCAGCAGCCTACAGGGGGCGTTAGGTGAAAAACTGTTTTTT.

The chain has TRBV19 and TRBJ2-1, with 10 bases lining up with TRBD2. The CDR3 extends over 19 amino acids. CDR1 and CDR2 from the germline V gene are LNHDA and SQIVND (reference sequence). The V gene end was trimmed by 8 bases and the J gene end by 0 bases; junction bases not matched to a gene: 16. The CDR3 DNA sequence: TGTGCCAGTTCGGACGGAAGACTGACTAGCGGGTTCTCCTACAATGAGCAGTTCTTC. This translates into CASSDGRLTSGFSYNEQFF.

This chain connects TRBV9 to TRBJ2-1; 8 bases align to TRBD1. V shed 4 bases, J shed 6 bases, and the junction held 6 bases outside the gene matches. The CDR3 is 14 amino acids. CDR1 and CDR2 from the germline V gene are SGDLS and YYNGEE. The CDR3 region is CASSPRTGGNEQFF. The CDR3 coding sequence is TGTGCCAGCAGCCCCCGAACAGGGGGCAATGAGCAGTTCTTC.

The rearrangement uses TRBV5-4 and TRBJ2-5, with 10 bases that match TRBD1. The CDR3 loop spans 16 amino acids. Germline values: CDR1 SGHNT, CDR2 YYREEE (reference sequence). V shed 0 bases and J 1 base; nucleotides not matched to a gene: 3. The CDR3 loop reads CASSLGGQGSQETQYF. The CDR3 nucleotides read TGTGCCAGCAGCTTGGGGGGACAGGGGTCCCAAGAGACCCAGTACTTC.

J is TRBJ2-7 and V is TRBV14, with 9 bases lining up with TRBD1. With V trimmed by 1 base and J by 2 bases, 0 bases remained unmatched. CDR1 is SGHDN, CDR2 FVKESK, per germline. The CDR3 covers 14 residues. CDR3 DNA: TGTGCCAGCAGCCAAGGGACAGGGGCCTACGAGCAGTACTTC. This gives the protein CASSQGTGAYEQYF.

This sequence joins TRBV5-1 and TRBJ2-6; the match to TRBD2 covers 12 bases. This CDR3 comprises 18 residues. Germline lookup yields CDR1 SGHRS and CDR2 YFSETQ. Trimming removed 2 bases from V and 0 bases from J; junction bases left unmatched: 3. The CDR3 here is CASSFGLAGSSGANVLTF. The CDR3, as DNA: TGCGCCAGCAGCTTTGGACTAGCGGGATCCTCTGGGGCCAACGTCCTGACTTTC.

CDR3: CASSVAPQAQDTQYF. The CDR3, as DNA: TGTGCCAGCAGCGTAGCTCCCCAGGCGCAAGATACGCAGTATTTT. The V gene is TRBV9, the J gene TRBJ2-3; D gene uncertain. There are 15 residues in the CDR3. Germline CDR1 reads SGDLS; CDR2 reads YYNGEE. Trimming removed 0 bases at V and 5 bases at J, with 13 bases between.

Only one count was recorded for this clone. The chain couples TRBV5-1 to TRBJ1-2, with D perhaps TRBD1 (6 bases). Per the germline V gene, CDR1 is SGHRS and CDR2 is YFSETQ. The CDR3 runs to 14 residues. Trimming removed 5 bases at V and 2 bases at J, with 13 bases between. CDR3 nucleotide sequence: TGCGCCAGCAGTAGTGGTGGACAGAACTATGGCTACACCTTC. Protein: CASSSGGQNYGYTF.

This rearrangement joins TRBV28 to TRBJ1-1; a possible D gene is TRBD1 (5 bases). The germline CDR1 and CDR2 sequences are MDHEN and SYDVKM. V shed 3 bases and J shed 8 bases, with 10 bases lying between them. The CDR3 contains 12 residues. In DNA, the CDR3 is TGTGCCAGCAGTTTGGCAGGGAAGGAAGCTTTCTTT. Protein sequence: CASSLAGKEAFF.

The chain carries TRBV7-2 and TRBJ2-7; 9 bases are shared with TRBD2. CDR1 SGHTA and CDR2 FQGNSA come from the germline V gene. V dropped 4 bases and J dropped 3; count of bases not matched to a gene: 7. The CDR3 has 15 residues. The CDR3 nucleotides read TGTGCCAGCAGCTCTAGCGGGACGGAATACTACGAGCAGTACTTC. This encodes CASSSSGTEYYEQYF.

The chain has TRBV19 and TRBJ1-5, with 7 bases identical to TRBD1. The germline gives CDR1 LNHDA, CDR2 SQIVND (reference sequence). With V trimmed by 4 bases and J by 5 bases, 5 bases remained unmatched. This CDR3 region has 14 residues. In nucleotides, the CDR3 is TGTGCCAGTAGTAAGACAGGGAGGTATCAGCCCCAGCATTTT. Protein sequence: CASSKTGRYQPQHF.

The chain recombines TRBV29-1 with TRBJ2-3; 10 bases line up with TRBD1. Per the germline V gene, CDR1 is SQVTM and CDR2 is ANQGSEA. This CDR3 has 15 amino acids. V gave up 7 bases and J gave up 2 bases; unmatched junction bases: 9. CDR3 DNA: TGCAGCGCGAGGGCCGGGACAGGGGCCACAGATACGCAGTATTTT. Protein product: CSARAGTGATDTQYF.

V is TRBV5-1 and J is TRBJ2-6, with D hard to call. The CDR3 covers 14 residues. In germline, CDR1 is SGHRS, CDR2 YFSETQ. The V and J ends lost 1 base and 0 bases respectively, with 2 bases between them. The CDR3 is CASSLYSGANVLTF. Here the CDR3 DNA reads TGCGCCAGCAGCTTGTACTCTGGGGCCAACGTCCTGACTTTC.

This CDR3 reads CATSPDRGRNTGELFF. In nucleotides, the CDR3 is TGTGCCACCAGCCCCGACAGGGGGCGGAACACCGGGGAGCTGTTTTTT. The chain has TRBV15 and TRBJ2-2, with TRBD1 matching over 10 bases. This CDR3 has 16 residues. The germline CDR1 and CDR2 sequences are LNHNV and YYDKDF (reference sequence). With 5 bases clipped from V and 1 base from J, the junction kept 4 bases outside the gene matches.